This entry lists 10 T cell receptor beta chains sequenced from one sample in a study of identical twins. One entry per CDR3 protein results from TCRdb running MiXCR on the 5' RACE reads. The sample lists some 710,000 distinct CDR3 sequences, roughly 6% seen once, with 1.5% to 2% in the top ten. The specimen was naive T cells sorted from blood. The source is a man younger than 30 in good health.

This clonotype was detected ten times or more. V is TRBV14 and J is TRBJ2-1; D call uncertain. Germline V gene sequence: CDR1 SGHDN, CDR2 FVKESK. The CDR3 has 17 amino acids. Trimming removed 2 bases from V and 1 base from J, with 15 bases in between. The CDR3 spells CASSQTSWGSSYNEQFF. The CDR3 coding sequence is TGTGCCAGCAGCCAAACCTCTTGGGGTAGTTCCTACAATGAGCAGTTCTTC.

In this sample, this clonotype turned up a few times. The gene calls are TRBV5-1 and TRBJ2-6; D is perhaps TRBD1 (6 bases). Trimming pared 7 bases from V and 0 bases from J, leaving 17 bases between. The CDR3 is made up of 17 amino acids. Germline V CDR1 and CDR2: SGHRS, YFSETQ. The CDR3 region is CASASQGPSSGANVLTF. The CDR3 region has the DNA TGCGCCAGCGCTAGTCAGGGGCCCAGCTCTGGGGCCAACGTCCTGACTTTC.

This clonotype showed up many times. V and J are TRBV25-1 and TRBJ1-5, with TRBD1 matching 10 bases. Losses at the gene ends were 6 bases for V and 5 bases for J; bases not matched to a gene: 7. This CDR3 is 15 amino acids long. The germline CDR1 and CDR2 sequences are MGHDK and SYGVNS. CDR3 region: CASSPGTGADQPQHF. The CDR3 region has the DNA TGTGCCAGCAGCCCCGGGACAGGGGCGGATCAGCCCCAGCATTTT.

The chain uses TRBV11-2 and TRBJ2-1, with TRBD2 matching 8 bases. In germline, CDR1 is SGHAT, CDR2 FQNNGV. Trimming cost V 6 bases and J 4 bases; bases outside gene matches: 8. This CDR3 has 15 amino acids. The CDR3 nucleotides read TGTGCCAGCAGACCAAATAGCGGGGTTTACAATGAGCAGTTCTTC. The encoded protein is CASRPNSGVYNEQFF.

As to this clonotype: Just one base apart from a much larger clone, this may be a read error. The rearrangement uses TRBV5-6 and TRBJ2-1; tentative D call: TRBD2 (5 bases). The CDR3 contains 15 residues. Germline V gives CDR1 SGHDT, CDR2 YYEEEE. This CDR3 reads CASSPEVSSYNERFF. For the CDR3, the DNA is TGTGCCAGCAGCCCGGAGGTGAGCTCCTACAATGAGCGGTTCTTC.

This clonotype has a handful of counts. The chain is built from TRBV10-2 and TRBJ2-7; D gene uncertain. V was trimmed by 3 bases and J by 1 base, leaving 13 bases between them. Germline loops: CDR1 WSHSY, CDR2 SAAADI. The CDR3 extends over 15 amino acids. Written as DNA, the CDR3 is TGCGCCAGCAGTGAAGTCCCCAAAGGTTCCTACGAGCAGTACTTC. Its translation: CASSEVPKGSYEQYF.

This clonotype was seen more than once but under ten times. The V gene is TRBV4-2, the J gene TRBJ2-5; 11 nucleotides agree with TRBD1. The J segment lost 3 bases and the V segment lost 6 bases, leaving 6 bases of the junction unmatched. The CDR3 totals 15 residues. Germline loops: CDR1 LGHNA, CDR2 YNFKEQ. The CDR3 sequence is CASSHGTGGEETQYF. In nucleotides, the CDR3 is TGTGCCAGCAGTCACGGGACAGGGGGTGAAGAGACCCAGTACTTC.

The sample holds a few counts of this clonotype. This chain joins TRBV6-1 and TRBJ1-2; D is perhaps TRBD1 (6 bases). The germline V gene encodes CDR1 MNHNS and CDR2 SASEGT. Trimming removed 7 bases from V and 4 bases from J, with 16 bases in between. CDR3 size: 14 residues. CDR3 region: CASNRLGTPYGYTF. The CDR3 DNA is TGTGCCAGCAACAGACTCGGGACACCCTATGGCTACACCTTC.

Many counts were recorded for this clonotype. V and J are TRBV5-1 and TRBJ2-2; D gene uncertain. With 1 base removed from V and 3 bases from J, the gap between germline ends came to 10 bases. Germline V lookup: CDR1 SGHRS, CDR2 YFSETQ. CDR3 length equals 15 residues. The CDR3 region is CASSLRVVDTGELFF. CDR3 coding DNA: TGCGCCAGCAGCTTGCGAGTTGTGGACACCGGGGAGCTGTTTTTT.

This clonotype showed up many times. This chain uses TRBV7-8 with TRBJ1-1, with 8 bases aligning to TRBD1. This CDR3 contains 16 residues. After removal of 5 bases from V and 2 bases from J, the junction contained 10 bases not matched to a gene. Per germline, CDR1 SGHVS and CDR2 FQNEAQ. The CDR3 nucleotides read TGTGCCAGCAGCCCAATACAGGGGGATCTAAACACTGAAGCTTTCTTT. Translating it yields CASSPIQGDLNTEAFF.